These 32 T cell receptor beta chains were all obtained from the same sample, sequenced in a study of OX40 agonist ivuxolimab in advanced cancers. TCRdb keeps only in-frame clones here, not all; method: immunoSEQ multiplex PCR. The sample carries roughly 61,000 clones, nearly 90% recorded once. The sequencing here drew on CD4+ or CD8+ T cells sorted from blood, taken in a trial of the OX40 agonist ivuxolimab. These receptor sequences come from an adult with an advanced solid tumor such as melanoma, head and neck, liver or kidney cancer.

The V gene is TRBV13, the J gene TRBJ1-1; tentative D call: TRBD1 (5 bases). Per germline, CDR1 PRHDT and CDR2 FYEKMQ (reference sequence). There are 15 residues in the CDR3. Trimming pared 1 base from V and 1 base from J, leaving 10 bases between. This CDR3 is CASSLARGRNTEAFF. The CDR3, as DNA: TGTGCCAGCAGCTTAGCAAGGGGTCGGAACACTGAAGCTTTCTTT. Using reference TRBV13 and TRBJ1-1 for the parts outside the CDR3, the full variable domain is AAGVIQSPRHLIKEKRETATLKCYPIPRHDTVYWYQQGPGQDPQFLISFYEKMQSDKGSIPDRFSAQQFSDYHSELNMSSLELGDSALYFCASSLARGRNTEAFFGQGTRLTVV.

CDR3 protein: CASSKGANTGELFF. For the CDR3, the DNA is TGTGCCAGTAGTAAGGGGGCGAACACCGGGGAGCTGTTTTTT. V usage is TRBV19 and J usage is TRBJ2-2, with D perhaps TRBD1 (6 bases). Germline V gives CDR1 LNHDA, CDR2 SQIVND (reference sequence). V lost 4 bases and J 0 bases, leaving 6 bases between the germline ends. CDR3 size: 14 residues.

V usage is TRBV7-2 and J usage is TRBJ2-5; D is unclear. Germline CDR1 reads SGHTA; CDR2 reads FQGNSA. The length of the CDR3 is 15 residues. Trimming left V 3 bases short and J 1 base short, with 12 bases between. CDR3 DNA: TGTGCCAGCAGCTTCTACACCGGATTCCAAGAGACCCAGTACTTC. The encoded protein is CASSFYTGFQETQYF. Full variable domain (missing parts from reference TRBV7-2 and TRBJ2-5): GAGVSQSPSNKVTEKGKDVELRCDPISGHTALYWYRQSLGQGLEFLIYFQGNSAPDKSGLPSDRFSAERTGGSVSTLTIQRTQQEDSAVYLCASSFYTGFQETQYFGPGTRLLVL.

V usage is TRBV19 and J usage is TRBJ2-1; 9 nucleotides agree with TRBD1. The ends lost 1 base at V and 9 bases at J; junction bases unmatched: 10. The CDR3 consists of 16 residues. Germline CDR1 is LNHDA and CDR2 is SQIVND (reference sequence). The CDR3 region has the DNA TGTGCCAGTAGTATAGGGGGCGGGACAGGGTATGGTGAGCAGTTCTTC. Protein: CASSIGGGTGYGEQFF.

V is TRBV7-9 and J is TRBJ1-6; 8 bases match TRBD1. Germline values: CDR1 SEHNR, CDR2 FQNEAQ (reference sequence). The CDR3 contains 14 residues. V shed 5 bases, J shed 7 bases, and the junction held 4 bases outside the gene matches. The CDR3: CASSHQGANSPLHF. Here the CDR3 DNA reads TGTGCCAGCAGCCATCAGGGGGCAAATTCACCCCTCCACTTT.

The chain employs TRBV19 and TRBJ1-5; unclear D gene. V lost 7 bases to trimming and J lost 0 bases, with 22 bases between them. The germline CDR1 and CDR2 sequences are LNHDA and SQIVND (reference sequence). This CDR3 comprises 18 residues. The CDR3 coding sequence is TGTGCCAGTACCCCGGTGGGGAGTTATGGAGATAGCAATCAGCCCCAGCATTTT. This codes for CASTPVGSYGDSNQPQHF.

This chain joins TRBV6-4 and TRBJ2-1, with unresolved D. The CDR3 is 16 residues long. Trimming removed 0 bases from V and 8 bases from J, with 17 bases in between. Looked up from germline, CDR1 is MRHNA and CDR2 is SNTAGT. Here the CDR3 DNA reads TGTGCCAGCAGTGACTCGTTGAGGTCCCGTTGGGATGAGCAGTTCTTC. It encodes CASSDSLRSRWDEQFF.

The V and J genes are TRBV5-4 and TRBJ1-2; D ambiguous. Germline V lookup: CDR1 SGHNT, CDR2 YYREEE (reference sequence). This CDR3 comprises 13 residues. Trimming took 0 bases from V and 2 from J, leaving 5 bases between them. CDR3 bases: TGTGCCAGCAGCTTGGGCCAGAACTATGGCTACACCTTC. Its protein is CASSLGQNYGYTF.

The gene calls are TRBV19 and TRBJ2-2; a weak D match, TRBD2 (6 bases). Trimming pared 3 bases from V and 1 base from J, leaving 12 bases between. This CDR3 comprises 16 residues. Per the germline V gene, CDR1 is LNHDA and CDR2 is SQIVND (reference sequence). The CDR3: CASSIRLGMNTGELFF. CDR3 nucleotides: TGTGCCAGTAGTATTCGACTAGGGATGAACACCGGGGAGCTGTTTTTT.

This chain connects TRBV27 to TRBJ1-2, with 7 bases that match TRBD1. The CDR3 runs to 15 residues. V shed 5 bases, J shed 3 bases, and the junction held 9 bases outside the gene matches. Germline CDR1 is MNHEY and CDR2 is SMNVEV (reference sequence). Here the CDR3 DNA reads TGTGCCAGCAGTAAACAGGGGTATGGGGACTATGGCTACACCTTC. Its translation: CASSKQGYGDYGYTF.

This chain joins TRBV12-5 and TRBJ1-6; perhaps TRBD1 as D (5 bases). The V end lost 7 bases, the J end lost 2 bases, and 12 bases lay between the germline ends. Germline lookup yields CDR1 LGHNT and CDR2 FRNRAP. CDR3 size: 15 residues. CDR3 sequence reads: CASVQGGAYNSPLHF. CDR3 DNA: TGTGCTAGTGTCCAGGGAGGGGCCTATAATTCACCCCTCCACTTT.

The gene calls are TRBV5-1 and TRBJ2-7; D assignment may be TRBD1 or TRBD2 (5 bases each). In germline, CDR1 is SGHRS, CDR2 YFSETQ. The CDR3 is made up of 14 amino acids. Trimming stripped 4 bases from V and 1 base from J, with 12 bases between. The CDR3 is CASSPGRGSYEQYF. Written as DNA, the CDR3 is TGCGCCAGCAGCCCGGGACGGGGATCCTACGAGCAGTACTTC. Drawing the rest from reference TRBV5-1 and TRBJ2-7, the complete variable domain is KAGVTQTPRYLIKTRGQQVTLSCSPISGHRSVSWYQQTPGQGLQFLFEYFSETQRNKGNFPGRFSGRQFSNSRSEMNVSTLELGDSALYLCASSPGRGSYEQYFGPGTRLTVT.

The chain combines TRBV9 with TRBJ2-7, with D perhaps assigned TRBD1 or TRBD2 (5 bases each). The CDR3 length is 13 residues. V gave up 1 base and J gave up 5 bases, with 10 bases separating them. Germline values: CDR1 SGDLS, CDR2 YYNGEE. CDR3 protein: CASSVRGVDEQYF. The CDR3 DNA sequence: TGTGCCAGCAGCGTACGGGGCGTTGACGAGCAGTACTTC.

V is TRBV4-3 and J is TRBJ1-2; TRBD1 agrees at 8 bases. The CDR3 contains 14 residues. CDR1 and CDR2 from the germline V gene are LGHNA and YSLEER. V lost 6 bases and J lost 3; bases outside the gene matches: 6. The CDR3 DNA reads as TGCGCCAGCAGTCGACAGGGGTGGGACTATGGCTACACCTTC. The encoded protein is CASSRQGWDYGYTF.

The V and J genes are TRBV27 and TRBJ1-4; the D is unclear. Germline V lookup: CDR1 MNHEY, CDR2 SMNVEV (reference sequence). V lost 0 bases to trimming and J lost 6 bases, with 5 bases between them. This CDR3 region has 13 residues. CDR3 sequence reads: CASSLSNYEKLFF. The CDR3 coding sequence is TGTGCCAGCAGTTTATCGAACTATGAAAAACTGTTTTTT.

The chain links TRBV9 to TRBJ2-7; TRBD2 might be the D (6 bases). Germline assignment: CDR1 SGDLS and CDR2 YYNGEE. V shed 3 bases and J shed 2 bases, with 18 bases lying between them. This CDR3 comprises 16 residues. Written as DNA, the CDR3 is TGTGCCAGCAGCGCTACGGCGGGGATCAAGCCCTACGAGCAGTACTTC. It codes for CASSATAGIKPYEQYF.

This clone was seen a single time. This sequence joins TRBV7-6 and TRBJ1-1; D not certain. Germline assignment: CDR1 SGHVS and CDR2 FNYEAQ. V was shortened by 5 bases and J by 1 base, with 8 bases between the two germline ends. This CDR3 is built from 13 residues. DNA of the CDR3: TGTGCCAGCAGCGAGGCTCGGAACACTGAAGCTTTCTTT. This codes for CASSEARNTEAFF.

The rearrangement uses TRBV27 and TRBJ2-2; maybe TRBD2 (6 bases). Trimming took off 2 bases at V and 5 bases at J, with 12 bases between the two ends. The CDR3 is 15 residues long. Germline V CDR1 and CDR2: MNHEY, SMNVEV (reference sequence). This CDR3 is CASSLNMAGTGELFF. The CDR3 region has the DNA TGTGCCAGCAGTTTAAATATGGCGGGGACCGGGGAGCTGTTTTTT.

The chain employs TRBV7-9 and TRBJ2-3; no firm D call. This CDR3 comprises 15 residues. CDR1 SEHNR and CDR2 FQNEAQ come from the germline V gene (reference sequence). V gave up 1 base and J gave up 0 bases, with 8 bases separating them. This CDR3 reads CASSLDRSSTDTQYF. The CDR3 nucleotides are TGTGCCAGCAGCTTAGACAGATCTAGCACAGATACGCAGTATTTT.

The chain carries TRBV18 and TRBJ1-6, with D possibly matching TRBD1 (5 bases). The V end lost 5 bases, the J end lost 6 bases, and 14 bases lay between the germline ends. The CDR3 covers 15 residues. Germline values: CDR1 KGHSH, CDR2 LQKENI. The CDR3 here is CASSGGSGANSPLHF. The CDR3 nucleotides read TGTGCCAGCTCAGGGGGGTCAGGAGCTAATTCACCCCTCCACTTT.

The V and J genes are TRBV5-1 and TRBJ1-2; D call uncertain. With 7 bases removed from V and 6 bases from J, the gap between germline ends came to 22 bases. The germline gives CDR1 SGHRS, CDR2 YFSETQ. CDR3 length equals 15 residues. This CDR3 is CASGSADGRSNGYTF. CDR3 in DNA: TGCGCCAGCGGTTCCGCCGATGGCCGATCCAATGGCTACACCTTC.

This clone showed up just once. The chain employs TRBV30 and TRBJ1-2, with D possibly matching TRBD1 (6 bases). Germline V CDR1 and CDR2: GTSNPN, SVGIG (reference sequence). This CDR3 is 14 amino acids long. V lost 7 bases and J lost 2, with 17 bases in between. CDR3: CASLHVTGNYGYTF. CDR3 bases: TGTGCCTCCCTGCACGTGACAGGAAACTATGGCTACACCTTC.

The genes are TRBV5-6 and TRBJ1-3; a possible D gene is TRBD1 (6 bases). Germline loops: CDR1 SGHDT, CDR2 YYEEEE. The CDR3 sequence is 15 residues long. Trimming took 1 base from V and 4 from J, leaving 12 bases between them. CDR3 in amino acids: CASSLSSGEGNTIYF. The CDR3 DNA sequence: TGTGCCAGCAGCTTGTCTTCAGGGGAAGGAAACACCATATATTTT.

The gene calls are TRBV7-8 and TRBJ2-4, with 10 positions matching TRBD1. CDR1 and CDR2 (germline): SGHVS, FQNEAQ. The CDR3 covers 18 residues. V dropped 5 bases and J dropped 3; count of bases not matched to a gene: 13. CDR3 nucleotide sequence: TGTGCCAGCAGCCGAACCGGGACAGGGGAGGGAGTCAAAAACATTCAGTACTTC. Amino acid sequence: CASSRTGTGEGVKNIQYF.

V usage is TRBV6-5 and J usage is TRBJ1-1; no clear D. The V end was cut by 8 bases, the J end by 2 bases, with 12 bases between. CDR3 length: 13 amino acids. The germline gives CDR1 MNHEY, CDR2 SVGAGI. This CDR3 is CASHTPRNTEAFF. CDR3 sequence (DNA): TGTGCCAGCCACACCCCCCGAAACACTGAAGCTTTCTTT.

The CDR3 DNA reads as TGTGCCAGCTCACCACCGCTTGCGGGGTCCTACAATGAGCAGTTCTTC. Translated, it gives CASSPPLAGSYNEQFF. This chain joins TRBV18 and TRBJ2-1, with a possible D match to TRBD2 (6 bases). The length of the CDR3 is 16 residues. Trimming pared 0 bases from V and 1 base from J, leaving 10 bases between. The germline gives CDR1 KGHSH, CDR2 LQKENI.

The gene calls are TRBV27 and TRBJ1-6; D uncertain. The CDR3 consists of 15 residues. Trimming shortened V by 5 bases and J by 5 bases, and 13 bases separated the two germline ends. Germline values: CDR1 MNHEY, CDR2 SMNVEV (reference sequence). This CDR3 reads CASSTGTENNSPLHF. The CDR3 DNA reads as TGTGCCAGCAGTACGGGAACAGAGAATAATTCACCCCTCCACTTT.

The chain carries TRBV18 and TRBJ1-2; 12 nucleotides agree with TRBD1. J gave up 7 bases and V 3 bases, and 6 bases lay outside the gene matches. Germline CDR1 and CDR2: KGHSH and LQKENI. The CDR3 totals 15 residues. CDR3 bases: TGTGCCAGCTCACCCGGGGGACAGGGGGCCCGTGGCTACACCTTC. This codes for CASSPGGQGARGYTF.

The chain joins TRBV5-1 to TRBJ1-1; D is perhaps TRBD1 (6 bases). Germline V CDR1 and CDR2: SGHRS, YFSETQ. V was clipped by 4 bases and J by 12 bases, with 16 bases between them. This CDR3 comprises 12 residues. DNA of the CDR3: TGCGCCAGCAGCCTACAGGGCGAGAGGTCTTTCTTT. This codes for CASSLQGERSFF.

The chain couples TRBV18 to TRBJ2-2; TRBD2 matches 9 bases. The CDR3 is 17 amino acids. The V gene end was trimmed by 3 bases and the J gene end by 2 bases; junction bases not matched to a gene: 7. Germline V gives CDR1 KGHSH, CDR2 LQKENI. As DNA, the CDR3 is TGTGCCAGCTCACCCACCCGTGGGACTAGCAACACCGGGGAGCTGTTTTTT. It codes for CASSPTRGTSNTGELFF.

Regarding this clone: One end of the junction does not line up with germline, which may come from a read error. V usage is TRBV6-5 and J usage is TRBJ2-4; 9 positions match TRBD1. Germline CDR1 is MNHEY and CDR2 is SVGAGI. The length of the CDR3 is 16 residues. CDR3 coding DNA: TGTGCCAGCAGCTACTCCTGGGACAGGGCTAGGAACATTCAGTACTTC. This gives the protein CASSYSWDRARNIQYF.

The table lists this clone with a count of one. The chain couples TRBV7-2 to TRBJ2-4; tentatively, D is TRBD1 (5 bases). The V and J ends lost 0 bases and 4 bases respectively, with 7 bases between them. The V gene's germline CDR1 is SGHTA and CDR2 FQGNSA. The length of the CDR3 is 14 residues. Here the CDR3 reads CASSLASGKNIQYF. The CDR3 DNA reads TGTGCCAGCAGCTTAGCATCAGGGAAAAACATTCAGTACTTC.